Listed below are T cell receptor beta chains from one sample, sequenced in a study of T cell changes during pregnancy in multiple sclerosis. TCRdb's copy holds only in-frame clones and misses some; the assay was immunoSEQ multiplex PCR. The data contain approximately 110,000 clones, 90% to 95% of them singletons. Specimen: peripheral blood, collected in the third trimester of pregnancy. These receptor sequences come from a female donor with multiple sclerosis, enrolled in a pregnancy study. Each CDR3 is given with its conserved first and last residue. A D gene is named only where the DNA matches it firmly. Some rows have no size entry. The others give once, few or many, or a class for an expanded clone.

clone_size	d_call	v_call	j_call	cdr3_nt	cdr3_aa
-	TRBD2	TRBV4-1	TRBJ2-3	TGCGCCAGCAGCCAAACCCATAGCGGGACGGGAGATACGCAGTATTTT	CASSQTHSGTGDTQYF
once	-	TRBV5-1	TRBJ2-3	TGCGCCAGCACCCTTTCCCGGGCAGGGGGGAATACGCAGTATTTT	CASTLSRAGGNTQYF
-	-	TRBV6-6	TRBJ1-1	TGTGCCAGCAGTGATAGGGGGGGGGCTCGTGAAGCTTTCTTT	CASSDRGGAREAFF
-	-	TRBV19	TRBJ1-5	TGTGCCAGTACCCTGGGGAGGGCCTCAAATCAGCCCCAGCATTTT	CASTLGRASNQPQHF
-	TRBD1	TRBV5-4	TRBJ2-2	TGTGCCAGCAGCGTATACAGGCAGGGGGCTGGCGCCGGGGAGCTGTTTTTT	CASSVYRQGAGAGELFF
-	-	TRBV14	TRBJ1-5	TGTGCCAGCAGCCAAGTTCGAAAACAGGGCGATCAGCCCCAGCATTTT	CASSQVRKQGDQPQHF
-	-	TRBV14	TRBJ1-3	TGTGCCAGCAGCCAAGTGACAACCGGAAACACCATATATTTT	CASSQVTTGNTIYF
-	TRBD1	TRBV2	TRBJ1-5	TGTGCCAGCAGTGAATTGCCAGGGGGTCTCAATCAGCCCCAGCATTTT	CASSELPGGLNQPQHF
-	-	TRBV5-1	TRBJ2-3	TGCGCCAGCAGCAGAGGGCCCACAGATACGCAGTATTTT	CASSRGPTDTQYF
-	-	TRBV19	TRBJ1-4	TGTGCCAGCCAAAGGCAGGCCTATAATGAAAAACTGTTTTTT	CASQRQAYNEKLFF
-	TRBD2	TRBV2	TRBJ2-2	TGTGCCAGCAGCCAGGGGCGGGGGGGTATCGGGGAGCTGTTTTTT	CASSQGRGGIGELFF
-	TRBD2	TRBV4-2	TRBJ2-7	TGTGCCAGCAGCCCGAAGATTGGGCGGGAGGGGAGGGCCTACGAGCAGTACTTC	CASSPKIGREGRAYEQYF
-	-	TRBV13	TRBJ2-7	TGTGCCAGCAGCTTTTCTTCCTACGAGCAGTACTTC	CASSFSSYEQYF
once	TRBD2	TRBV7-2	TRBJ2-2	TGTGCCAGCAGGCTAGGACTAGCGGGAGCTGGCGGGGAGCTGTTTTTT	CASRLGLAGAGGELFF
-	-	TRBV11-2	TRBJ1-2	TGTGCCAGCAGCTTACGGAGCTATGGCTACACCTTC	CASSLRSYGYTF
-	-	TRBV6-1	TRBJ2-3	TGTGCCAGCGGATCGACAGGCGCCCGAATGGATACGCAGTATTTT	CASGSTGARMDTQYF
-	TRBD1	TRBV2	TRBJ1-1	TGTGCCAGCAGTGGGGGGACAGCCAAAATTAACACTGAAGCTTTCTTT	CASSGGTAKINTEAFF
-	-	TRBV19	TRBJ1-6	TGTGCCAGTAGTTCTGGGGGGGGGACCGGCCGTTTTCCCCTCCACTTT	CASSSGGGTGRFPLHF
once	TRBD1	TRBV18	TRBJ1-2	TGTGCCAGCTCACCTTACGCGGGGACAGGGGAACCCGGTGGCTACACCTTC	CASSPYAGTGEPGGYTF
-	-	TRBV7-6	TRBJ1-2	TGTGCCAGCAGCTTAAACGGTGGTCCGGGAAACTATGGCTACACCTTC	CASSLNGGPGNYGYTF
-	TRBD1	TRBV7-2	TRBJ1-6	TGTGCCAGCAGCTGGACAGGGGGAGGCGATTCACCCCTCCACTTT	CASSWTGGGDSPLHF
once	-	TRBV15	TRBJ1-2	TGTGCCACCAGCAAGGTCAGGGTATATGATGGCTACACCTTC	CATSKVRVYDGYTF
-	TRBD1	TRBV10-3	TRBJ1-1	TGTGCCATCAGTCCATCTCGGACAGGTCTTACTGAAGCTTTCTTT	CAISPSRTGLTEAFF
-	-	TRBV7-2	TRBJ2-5	TGTGCCAGCAGCCCACTAGAGACCCAGTACTTC	CASSPLETQYF
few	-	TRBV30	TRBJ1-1	TGTGCCTGGTCCCGTTCGAACACTGAAGCTTTCTTT	CAWSRSNTEAFF
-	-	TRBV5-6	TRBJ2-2	TGTGCCAGCAGCTTTGGAAGGGGAAGCGCCGGGGAGCTGTTTTTT	CASSFGRGSAGELFF
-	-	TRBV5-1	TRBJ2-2	TGCGCCAGCAGCCTTGCCGGTTTGACACCTAATTGGGAGCTGTTTTTT	CASSLAGLTPNWELFF
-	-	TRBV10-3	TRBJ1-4	TGTGCCACGACAGACCTTAATGAAAAACTGTTTTTT	CATTDLNEKLFF
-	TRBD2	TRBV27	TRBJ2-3	TGTGCCAGCAGTTTATCCTTTAGCGGGAGGGCCGACACAGATACGCAGTATTTT	CASSLSFSGRADTDTQYF
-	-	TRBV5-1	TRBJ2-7	TGCGCCAGCAGTCGGACACCAACCTACGAGCAGTACTTC	CASSRTPTYEQYF
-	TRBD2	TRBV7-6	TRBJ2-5	TGTGCCAGCAGCCCGGGACTACTACAAGAGACCCAGTACTTC	CASSPGLLQETQYF
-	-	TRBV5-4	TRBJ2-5	TGTGCCAGCAGCTCCAACGCCGGGTTTCAAGAGACCCAGTACTTC	CASSSNAGFQETQYF
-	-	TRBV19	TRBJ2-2	TGTGCCAGTAGTATTTCAGTTGTCGGGGAGCTGTTTTTT	CASSISVVGELFF
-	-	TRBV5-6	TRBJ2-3	TGTGCCAGCAGCTCTCCTAGTCAGGGTTTCGGTACGCAGTATTTT	CASSSPSQGFGTQYF
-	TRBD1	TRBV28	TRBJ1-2	TGTGCCAGCAGTTTATTACAGGGGGTACTCTATGGCTACACCTTC	CASSLLQGVLYGYTF
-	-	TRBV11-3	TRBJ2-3	TGTGCCAGCAGCCCCGCGGCGGGGAGCACAGATACGCAGTATTTT	CASSPAAGSTDTQYF
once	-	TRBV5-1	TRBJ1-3	TGCGCCAGCAGCCTGGGAGCCGCCGGGGTAGGAAACACCATATATTTT	CASSLGAAGVGNTIYF
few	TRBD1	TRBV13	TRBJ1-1	TGTGCCAGCAGCTCCCTCAGGACAGGGCCGAACACTGAAGCTTTCTTT	CASSSLRTGPNTEAFF
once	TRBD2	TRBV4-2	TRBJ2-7	TGTGCCAGCAGCCACGAAGGGACTAGCTCCTACGAGCAGTACTTC	CASSHEGTSSYEQYF
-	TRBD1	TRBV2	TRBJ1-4	TGTGCCAGCGGAGGGGGCCGGGGTGAAAAACTGTTTTTT	CASGGGRGEKLFF
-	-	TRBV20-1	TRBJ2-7	TGCAGTGCTAGAGATGTGGAGGAGCAGTACTTC	CSARDVEEQYF
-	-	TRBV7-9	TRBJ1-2	TGTGCCAGCAGCTTTCACATACAGGGTGGCTATGGCTACACCTTC	CASSFHIQGGYGYTF
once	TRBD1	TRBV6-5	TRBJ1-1	TGTGCCAGCAGTAGAATACAGGGGGCGGACACTGAAGCTTTCTTT	CASSRIQGADTEAFF
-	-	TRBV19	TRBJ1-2	TGTGCCAGTGAGAAAGCTAATAGTGGCTACACCTTC	CASEKANSGYTF
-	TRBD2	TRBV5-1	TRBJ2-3	TGCGCCAGCAGCTTGGTTACTAGCGGGAGGGGAGATACGCAGTATTTT	CASSLVTSGRGDTQYF
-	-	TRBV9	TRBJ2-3	TGTGCCAGCAGCGTCTCAGGGGATTTGGATACGCAGTATTTT	CASSVSGDLDTQYF
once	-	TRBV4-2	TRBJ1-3	TGTGCCAGCAGCCAAGATGGGCCCCGGACTTCCAGCTCTGGAAACACCATATATTTT	CASSQDGPRTSSSGNTIYF
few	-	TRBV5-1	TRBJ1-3	TGCGCCAGCAGCTTGGAAATGCTGCGCACCTCTGGAAACACCATATATTTT	CASSLEMLRTSGNTIYF
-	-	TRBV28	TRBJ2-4	TGTGCCAGCTGTACACCAGCCAAAAACATTCAGTACTTC	CASCTPAKNIQYF